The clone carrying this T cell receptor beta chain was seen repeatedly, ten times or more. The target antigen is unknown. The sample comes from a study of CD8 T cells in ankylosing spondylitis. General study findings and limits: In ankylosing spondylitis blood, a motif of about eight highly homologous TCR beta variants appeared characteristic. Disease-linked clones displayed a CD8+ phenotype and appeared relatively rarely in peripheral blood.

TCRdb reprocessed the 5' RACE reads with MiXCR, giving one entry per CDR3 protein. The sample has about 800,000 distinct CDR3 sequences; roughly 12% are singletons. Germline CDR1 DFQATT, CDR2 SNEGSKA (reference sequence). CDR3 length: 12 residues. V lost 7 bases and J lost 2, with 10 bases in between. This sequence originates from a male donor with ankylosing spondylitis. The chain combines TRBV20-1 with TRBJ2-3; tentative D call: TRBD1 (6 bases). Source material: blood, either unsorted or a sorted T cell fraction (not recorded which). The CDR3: CSGGGHTDTQYF. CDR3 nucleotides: TGCAGTGGAGGGGGTCACACAGATACGCAGTATTTT.